The 5 T cell receptor beta chains below were found in one sample sequenced in a study of cytomegalovirus exposure and HLA in healthy donors. The PCR was carried out with 60 Vbeta primers and 13 Jbeta primers. The assay was immunoSEQ multiplex PCR, and TCRdb's table has in-frame clones only and misses some. The sample shows around 75,000 clones, about 75% of them seen only once. Sequencing was carried out using PBMCs. The receptors stem from a man aged 18 to 35 in good health and CMV-seronegative.

The chain couples TRBV29-1 to TRBJ2-5; 10 bases map to TRBD1. Trimming removed 5 bases from V and 4 bases from J; junction bases left unmatched: 16. The length of the CDR3 is 17 residues. Germline V gene sequence: CDR1 SQVTM, CDR2 ANQGSEA. The CDR3: CSVKPGQGRVLGETQYF. As DNA, the CDR3 is TGCAGCGTTAAACCGGGACAGGGGAGAGTCTTAGGAGAGACCCAGTACTTC. Together with reference TRBV29-1 and TRBJ2-5, the CDR3 gives the full variable domain: SAVISQKPSRDICQRGTSLTIQCQVDSQVTMMFWYRQQPGQSLTLIATANQGSEATYESGFVIDKFPISRPNLTFSTLTVSNMSPEDSSIYLCSVKPGQGRVLGETQYFGPGTRLLVL.

In DNA, the CDR3 is TGTGCCAGTAGTATAGATATTCAGGGGGCGGGCAATCAGCCCCAGCATTTT. It translates to CASSIDIQGAGNQPQHF. This chain connects TRBV19 to TRBJ1-5, with 8 positions matching TRBD1. CDR3 length: 17 amino acids. Germline V gene sequence: CDR1 LNHDA, CDR2 SQIVND (reference sequence). V gave up 0 bases and J gave up 2 bases; unmatched junction bases: 6.

The rearrangement joins TRBV2 to TRBJ2-5, with 8 bases matching TRBD2. The CDR3 has 15 residues. Trimming took 4 bases from V and 2 from J; bases not matched to a gene: 6. CDR1 and CDR2 from the germline V gene are SNHLY and FYNNEI. The CDR3 nucleotides read TGTGCCAGCAGTGCCGACCGGGGGGGGCAAGAGACCCAGTACTTC. Encoded protein: CASSADRGGQETQYF. Full variable domain (rest looked up from reference TRBV2 and TRBJ2-5): EPEVTQTPSHQVTQMGQEVILRCVPISNHLYFYWYRQILGQKVEFLVSFYNNEISEKSEIFDDQFSVERPDGSNFTLKIRSTKLEDSAMYFCASSADRGGQETQYFGPGTRLLVL.

This clone was counted only a few times. The chain is built from TRBV6-1 and TRBJ1-5, with D possibly matching TRBD1 (6 bases). The germline V gene encodes CDR1 MNHNS and CDR2 SASEGT. The V and J ends lost 6 bases and 5 bases respectively, with 17 bases between them. The CDR3 length is 15 residues. The CDR3 DNA reads as TGTGCCAGCAGCAGGATACAGGGTGGGCATCAGCCCCAGCATTTT. This codes for CASSRIQGGHQPQHF.

The rearrangement uses TRBV19 and TRBJ2-1; 8 bases align to TRBD2. The CDR3 loop spans 14 amino acids. From germline, CDR1 is LNHDA and CDR2 SQIVND (reference sequence). Unmatched junction bases numbered 3, after V lost 6 bases and J lost 2 bases. CDR3 in DNA: TGTGCCAGTAGGCGGGGGGACCCCTACAATGAGCAGTTCTTC. Encoded protein: CASRRGDPYNEQFF.